The entry that follows covers one T cell receptor beta chain sequence. This clone was counted between two and nine times. Its binding antigen is unknown. No per-base quality is available; no much larger clone lies one base away. These data belong to a study of T cell responses to AZD1222 COVID-19 vaccine (dated by TCRdb to the early 2020s). At the level of the whole study: TCR sequencing was performed for more than 230 trial participants, of whom 207 were given two doses of AZD1222 and approximately 25 were given two doses of MenACWY control vaccine. Trial participants were enrolled into age subgroups of 18-55, 56-69 and 70-plus years, which contained around 140, 26 and 57 TCR-sequenced participants, respectively. Overall study results and their limits: Participants were mostly white British and included more females than males, and it was suggested by the authors that clonal diversity may have been underestimated. In the small 56-69-year group, the increase in depth fell short of significance, most likely because of low power. No day 14 peak-response samples were available, so repertoires were characterized only after the peak T cell response. Vaccine-associated CD4 TCRs spanned the whole spike protein, with dominant responses in regions 160-218 and 743-854. Epitopes outside the regions mutated in the B.1.351 and B.1.1.7 variants were reportedly recognized by nearly half of the unique spike-specific TCRs. After two AZD1222 doses, both the breadth and the depth of spike-specific TCRs were significantly higher than at day 0 and than in MenACWY recipients. Conclusions about previously exposed vaccinees are limited because only six or seven AZD1222 recipients were SARS-CoV-2 seropositive at baseline.

The CDR3 regions of human TCRbeta chains were analyzed by immunosequencing. The paper's processing steps were these. Repertoire TCRs were checked for matches against a reference library of SARS-CoV-2-specific TCRs that had been generated using the MIRA antigen-specificity platform. Breadth meant the fraction of unique TCRs that were SARS-CoV-2-associated, whereas depth meant the fraction of total T cells that were SARS-CoV-2-associated. Using the MIRA data, each spike-specific TCR was mapped to the spike region that the TCR reacts to and placed in a CD4 or CD8 class. Log10-transformed breadth and depth values were compared by one-way ANOVA with Sidak's multiple comparisons tests. TCRdb's version of the immuneACCESS table is confined to in-frame rearrangements and falls short of the full clone set. An unresolved V gene accounts for under half of the shortfall where checked; the remainder is of unknown origin. V and J calls and clone size come straight from that table; D and trimming were deduced from the DNA. The sample table records about 150,000 clones; less than 95% of these occur just once. The ten biggest clones cover about 6% of the sample.

The CDR3 has 13 amino acids, counting the end cysteine and phenylalanine. Kept here is only the CDR3 DNA, which spans 39 bases and is read in frame from base 1. Trimming at the junction amounts to 0 bases on V and 6 bases on J, and the germline ends lie 6 bases apart. CDR1 and CDR2, per the germline V gene, are SNHLY and FYNNEI. This sample's time point label indicates: about 28 days (+/-7) after the second vaccine dose. AZD1222 recipients whose second dose came at about 4 weeks and those whose second dose came at about 12 weeks were combined into one group, since spike-specific TCR depth and breadth did not differ between the two schedules. Vaccinee samples came from UK trials COV001 and COV002, including a single-blind randomized controlled phase 2/3 trial of AZD1222 (ChAdOx1 nCoV-19) in healthy adults. For TCRbeta chain sequencing, PBMC samples from trial participants were taken at day 0 and at day 28 after the second dose.

This clonotype originated in an adult who received the AZD1222 COVID-19 vaccine. Material: peripheral blood, obtained 28 days after the second AZD1222 dose. Recombination joined TRBV2 with TRBJ1-5, with no confidently assigned D gene. The CDR3 corresponds to CASSEAPFQPQHF. The DNA reads TGTGCCAGCAGTGAAGCCCCTTTTCAGCCCCAGCATTTT. Full variable domain (CDR3 extended with the reference TRBV2 and TRBJ1-5 proteins): EPEVTQTPSHQVTQMGQEVILRCVPISNHLYFYWYRQILGQKVEFLVSFYNNEISEKSEIFDDQFSVERPDGSNFTLKIRSTKLEDSAMYFCASSEAPFQPQHFGDGTRLSIL.